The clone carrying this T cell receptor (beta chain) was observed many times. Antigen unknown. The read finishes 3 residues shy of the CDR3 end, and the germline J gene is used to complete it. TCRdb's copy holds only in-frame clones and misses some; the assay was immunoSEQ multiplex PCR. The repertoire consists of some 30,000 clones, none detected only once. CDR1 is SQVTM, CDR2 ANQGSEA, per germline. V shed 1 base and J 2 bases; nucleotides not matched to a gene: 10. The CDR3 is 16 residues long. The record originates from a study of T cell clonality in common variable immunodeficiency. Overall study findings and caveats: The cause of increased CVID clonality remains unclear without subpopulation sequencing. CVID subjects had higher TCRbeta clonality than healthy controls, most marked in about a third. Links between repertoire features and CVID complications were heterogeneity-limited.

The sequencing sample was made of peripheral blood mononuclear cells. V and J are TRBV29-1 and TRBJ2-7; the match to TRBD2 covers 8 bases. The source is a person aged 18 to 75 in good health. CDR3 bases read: TGCAGCGTTGAAGCACCGGGACTAGTAAATCCCTACGAG. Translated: CSVEAPGLVNPYE. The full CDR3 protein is CSVEAPGLVNPYEQYF.